This TCR beta chain is from a study of siplizumab effects on memory and regulatory T cells. Study observations and caveats: Siplizumab brought about a significant reduction in alloreactive sequences traceable to unstimulated CD4+ memory cells. Mappable CD4+ clones that were alloreactive averaged approximately 69% Treg-derived with siplizumab versus approximately 25% in controls. The authors did not confirm suppressive function in proliferating Tregs from siplizumab cultures.

Assayed TCR templates numbered 80,000 to 100,000 for each sample. This table comes from immunoSEQ multiplex PCR, and its TCRdb copy is limited to in-frame clones, with some not included. Here the sample spans fewer than 120,000 clones, roughly 89% being singletons. A remark on this clone: Antigen specificity is unknown.

Trimming cost V 6 bases and J 3 bases; bases outside gene matches: 15. The CDR3 length is 19 residues. CDR1 and CDR2 (germline): SEHNR, FQNEAQ (reference sequence). The rearrangement uses TRBV7-9 and TRBJ2-1; 12 bases map to TRBD2. The sequenced sample consisted of CD4+ T cells sorted from blood. This sequence originates from a human donor in good health. The CDR3 reads CASRVGLAGGPKRYNEQFF. The CDR3, as DNA: TGTGCCAGCAGAGTCGGGCTAGCGGGAGGGCCGAAGCGCTACAATGAGCAGTTCTTC. Using reference TRBV7-9 and TRBJ2-1 for the parts outside the CDR3, the full variable domain is DTGVSQNPRHKITKRGQNVTFRCDPISEHNRLYWYRQTLGQGPEFLTYFQNEAQLEKSRLLSDRFSAERPKGSFSTLEIQRTEQGDSAMYLCASRVGLAGGPKRYNEQFFGPGTRLTVL.